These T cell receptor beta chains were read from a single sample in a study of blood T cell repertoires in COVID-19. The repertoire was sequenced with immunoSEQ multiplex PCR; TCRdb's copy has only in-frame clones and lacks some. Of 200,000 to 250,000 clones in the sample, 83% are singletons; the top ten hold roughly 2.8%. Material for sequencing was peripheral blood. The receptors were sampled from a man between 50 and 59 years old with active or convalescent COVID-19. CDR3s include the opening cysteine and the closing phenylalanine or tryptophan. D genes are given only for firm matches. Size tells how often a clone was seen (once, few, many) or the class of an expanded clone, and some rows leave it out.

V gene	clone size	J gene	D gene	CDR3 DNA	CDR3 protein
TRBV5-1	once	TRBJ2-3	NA	TGCGCCAGCAGCTTGAATCTAGCTGCTAGCACAGATACGCAGTATTTT	CASSLNLAASTDTQYF
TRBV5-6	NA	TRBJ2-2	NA	TGTGCCAGCAGCTTGATCGGCGGGGCTAAGAACACCGGGGAGCTGTTTTTT	CASSLIGGAKNTGELFF
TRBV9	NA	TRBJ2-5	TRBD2	TGTGCCAGCAGCGTAGAACTAGCGGGGGATCGAGAGACCCAGTACTTC	CASSVELAGDRETQYF
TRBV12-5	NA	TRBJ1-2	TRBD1	TGTGCTAGTGGTTTGACAGGGGCCCATGGCTACACCTTC	CASGLTGAHGYTF
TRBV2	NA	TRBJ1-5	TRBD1	TGTGCCAGCAGCGGAGGGACAGGGGGGATTCAGCCCCAGCATTTT	CASSGGTGGIQPQHF
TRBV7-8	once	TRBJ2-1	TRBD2	TGTGCCAGCAGCTTAGCTACGGCCGGGACTAGACATGGTGAGCAGTTCTTC	CASSLATAGTRHGEQFF
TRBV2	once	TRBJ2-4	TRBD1	TGTGCCAGCAGAAGAACAGGGGTAGCAAACATTCAGTACTTC	CASRRTGVANIQYF
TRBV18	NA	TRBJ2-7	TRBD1	TGTGCCAGCTCGAGGGACAGGGACACCTACGAGCAGTACTTC	CASSRDRDTYEQYF
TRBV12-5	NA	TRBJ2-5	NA	TGTGCTAGTGGTACCGGGAACCAAGAGACCCAGTACTTC	CASGTGNQETQYF
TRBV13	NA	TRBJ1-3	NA	TGTGCCAGCAGCTTTCGTGTGTCTAACGGAAACACCATATATTTT	CASSFRVSNGNTIYF
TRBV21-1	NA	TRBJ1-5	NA	TGTGCCACCTTAAGAACTCCTAGCAATCAGCCCCAGCATTTT	CATLRTPSNQPQHF
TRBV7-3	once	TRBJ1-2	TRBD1	TGTGCCAGCAGCTTAACGGGGGACAGGGGTTTGCATGGCTACACCTTC	CASSLTGDRGLHGYTF
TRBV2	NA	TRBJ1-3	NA	TGTGCCAGCAGTGAAAGTTACGCGGGACTGCTCTCTGGAAACACCATATATTTT	CASSESYAGLLSGNTIYF
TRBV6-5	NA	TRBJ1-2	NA	TGTGCCAGCGCACAGGTGGGCTACACCTTC	CASAQVGYTF
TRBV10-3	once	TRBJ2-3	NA	TGTGCCATCAGTCCCGACTCAGATACGCAGTATTTT	CAISPDSDTQYF
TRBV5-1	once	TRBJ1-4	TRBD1	TGCGCCAGCAGCCCGGGACAGGGCAATGAAAAACTGTTTTTT	CASSPGQGNEKLFF
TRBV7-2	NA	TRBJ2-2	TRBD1	TGTGCCAGCAGCCGTGACAGGGGAGTTGGGACCGGGGAGCTGTTTTTT	CASSRDRGVGTGELFF
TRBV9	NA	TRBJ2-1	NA	TGTGCCAGCAGCGCCCCCCCTAGTTTTTCCTACAATGAGCAGTTCTTC	CASSAPPSFSYNEQFF